The 32 T cell receptor beta chains below come from one sample, sequenced in a study of cytomegalovirus exposure and HLA in healthy donors. With 60 Vbeta and 13 Jbeta primers, the PCR was carried out. Some clones are missing from TCRdb's copy, which holds only in-frame ones; the method was immunoSEQ multiplex PCR. The sample lists around 180,000 clones, around 77% occurring once. Sequences were obtained from PBMCs. The origin of the receptors is a man aged 60 to 69 in good health and CMV-seronegative.

This chain connects TRBV12-2 to TRBJ2-7; the D call in the table, TRBD2, was not verified against the DNA. TRBV12-2 is a listed pseudogene. This CDR3 region has 16 residues. The CDR3 DNA reads TGTGCAAGTCGCTCCCGGAAGCTAGCGACATCCTACGAGCAGTACTTC. As protein: CASRSRKLATSYEQYF.

J is TRBJ2-7 and V is TRBV5-1; 7 bases map to TRBD1. The length of the CDR3 is 13 residues. Trimming removed 0 bases from V and 5 bases from J; junction bases left unmatched: 2. Germline CDR1 is SGHRS and CDR2 is YFSETQ. CDR3 bases: TGCGCCAGCAGCTTGGGACAGGGTCACGAGCAGTACTTC. It is translated as CASSLGQGHEQYF.

The J gene is TRBJ2-7, the V gene TRBV29-1; 9 bases are shared with TRBD1. CDR3 size: 14 residues. Germline V gene sequence: CDR1 SQVTM, CDR2 ANQGSEA. Losses at the gene ends were 7 bases for V and 5 bases for J; bases not matched to a gene: 12. For the CDR3, the DNA is TGCAGCGCTAGACTACAGGGGGCCTTGAACGAGCAGTACTTC. It encodes CSARLQGALNEQYF.

The chain uses TRBV29-1 and TRBJ2-3; a weak D match, TRBD1 (6 bases). V was cut by 5 bases and J by 1 base, with 10 bases left in between. Germline loops: CDR1 SQVTM, CDR2 ANQGSEA. The CDR3 loop spans 13 amino acids. CDR3 in amino acids: CSVRRTGTDTQYF. The CDR3 region has the DNA TGCAGCGTTCGAAGGACAGGCACAGATACGCAGTATTTT.

The chain couples TRBV21-1 to TRBJ2-7; no DNA check was done on the table's D call, TRBD1. TRBV21-1 is shown as a pseudogene. CDR3 length equals 13 residues. This CDR3 reads CASRQGAGYEQYF. The CDR3 DNA is TGTGCCAGCAGACAGGGGGCGGGTTACGAGCAGTACTTC.

The chain couples TRBV2 to TRBJ2-7; D unresolved. The CDR3 runs 13 residues. V was trimmed by 7 bases and J by 0 bases, leaving 10 bases between them. CDR1 and CDR2 (germline): SNHLY, FYNNEI. For the CDR3, the DNA is TGTGCCAGCAAAAGCATGAGCTCCTACGAGCAGTACTTC. As protein: CASKSMSSYEQYF.

This chain links TRBV15 with TRBJ2-3; TRBD2 matches at 14 bases. V was pared by 0 bases and J by 5 bases, with 10 bases of the junction left unmatched. This CDR3 has 19 residues. CDR1 and CDR2 (germline): LNHNV, YYDKDF (reference sequence). DNA of the CDR3: TGTGCCACCAGCAGAGAGCGGAGACTAGCGGGGGGGCCGGTAGATACGCAGTATTTT. As protein: CATSRERRLAGGPVDTQYF.

This clone was recorded once. The rearrangement links TRBV5-4 to TRBJ2-1; 13 bases align to TRBD2. Germline loops: CDR1 SGHNT, CDR2 YYREEE (reference sequence). The CDR3 has 17 amino acids. V was clipped by 5 bases and J by 6 bases; unmatched bases: 11. DNA of the CDR3: TGTGCCAGCAGGACTAGCGGGGGGTCATTAATTTCCAATGAGCAGTTCTTC. Amino acids: CASRTSGGSLISNEQFF.

The chain couples TRBV6-5 to TRBJ1-1; D remains unclear. Germline V lookup: CDR1 MNHEY, CDR2 SVGAGI. Trimming removed 5 bases from V and 3 bases from J, with 10 bases in between. This CDR3 has 13 amino acids. The CDR3 is CASSRRADTEAFF. In DNA, the CDR3 is TGTGCCAGCAGTAGGAGAGCGGACACTGAAGCTTTCTTT.

This clone was found a few times. This chain links TRBV19 with TRBJ2-6, with D possibly matching TRBD2 (5 bases). Germline values: CDR1 LNHDA, CDR2 SQIVND (reference sequence). V was clipped by 5 bases and J by 1 base, with 15 bases between them. The CDR3 covers 17 residues. The DNA of the CDR3 is TGTGCCAGTAGTGAGGGCAGATGGGAGTCTGGGGCCAACGTCCTGACTTTC. This codes for CASSEGRWESGANVLTF. Supplemented by reference TRBV19 and TRBJ2-6, the full variable domain reads DGGITQSPKYLFRKEGQNVTLSCEQNLNHDAMYWYRQDPGQGLRLIYYSQIVNDFQKGDIAEGYSVSREKKESFPLTVTSAQKNPTAFYLCASSEGRWESGANVLTFGAGSRLTVL.

The genes are TRBV6-5 and TRBJ1-6, with 8 nucleotides matching TRBD1. Germline trimming cut 6 bases from V and 9 bases from J; bases unmatched to any gene: 7. Germline CDR1 reads MNHEY; CDR2 reads SVGAGI. This CDR3 is 14 amino acids long. CDR3 nucleotide sequence: TGTGCCAGCAGCCGCGGACAGGGTGGTTCACCCCTCCACTTT. Protein sequence: CASSRGQGGSPLHF.

The V call is TRBV18, the J call TRBJ2-7, with TRBD1 matching 10 bases. Trimming at V came to 2 bases and at J to 6 bases, leaving 4 bases not matched to a gene. CDR1 is KGHSH and CDR2 is LQKENI in the germline V gene. CDR3 length: 14 amino acids. As DNA, the CDR3 is TGTGCCAGCTCACCAGTTCGGGACAGGGGCGAGCAGTACTTC. Protein product: CASSPVRDRGEQYF.

The chain carries TRBV5-4 and TRBJ2-7; D not certain. V was clipped by 1 base and J by 5 bases, with 7 bases between them. The CDR3 has 12 amino acids. Per germline, CDR1 SGHNT and CDR2 YYREEE (reference sequence). The CDR3 loop reads CASSLTKNEQYF. In nucleotides, the CDR3 is TGTGCCAGCAGCTTGACTAAAAACGAGCAGTACTTC. The full variable domain, its missing parts supplied by reference TRBV5-4 and TRBJ2-7, is ETGVTQSPTHLIKTRGQQVTLRCSSQSGHNTVSWYQQALGQGPQFIFQYYREEENGRGNFPPRFSGLQFPNYSSELNVNALELDDSALYLCASSLTKNEQYFGPGTRLTVT.

The CDR3 protein is CASNPSRGSTEAFF. The CDR3 DNA is TGTGCCAGCAACCCGTCACGGGGGTCGACTGAAGCTTTCTTT. This chain joins TRBV7-8 and TRBJ1-1, with D maybe TRBD1 (5 bases). Between the trimmed V and J ends, which lost 7 bases and 5 bases, there was a span of 17 bases. Germline CDR1 is SGHVS and CDR2 is FQNEAQ. The CDR3 has 14 residues.

The rearrangement joins TRBV19 to TRBJ1-5, with D tentatively TRBD1 (5 bases). V was clipped by 1 base and J by 3 bases, with 13 bases between them. Per germline, CDR1 LNHDA and CDR2 SQIVND (reference sequence). The CDR3 spans 16 residues. The CDR3 DNA is TGTGCCAGTAGTATAGGCTCTTCAGGGAACAATCAGCCCCAGCATTTT. Its translation: CASSIGSSGNNQPQHF.

The chain couples TRBV7-9 to TRBJ1-2, with 11 positions matching TRBD1. CDR3 size: 14 residues. Per germline, CDR1 SEHNR and CDR2 FQNEAQ (reference sequence). V gave up 3 bases and J gave up 7 bases; unmatched junction bases: 4. This chain's CDR3 is CASSFGQGAVGYTF. In nucleotides, the CDR3 is TGTGCCAGCAGCTTCGGACAGGGGGCTGTTGGCTACACCTTC.

CDR3 sequence (DNA): TGTGCCAGCAGCCAATCTTCGGGGTTTCTCGAAAAACTGTTTTTT. Its protein is CASSQSSGFLEKLFF. The V and J genes are TRBV16 and TRBJ1-4; D is uncertain. V shed 0 bases and J shed 8 bases, with 13 bases lying between them. Germline loops: CDR1 KGHSY, CDR2 FQNENV. The CDR3 consists of 15 residues.

This chain links TRBV11-2 with TRBJ1-5; D call uncertain. CDR3 length equals 15 residues. Per the germline V gene, CDR1 is SGHAT and CDR2 is FQNNGV. The V gene lost 5 bases and the J gene lost 0 bases, with 11 bases spanning the gap. The DNA of the CDR3 is TGTGCCAGCAGCGCCGGGGAGATTAGCAATCAGCCCCAGCATTTT. It codes for CASSAGEISNQPQHF.

V is TRBV28 and J is TRBJ1-1, with 11 bases matching TRBD1. Germline values: CDR1 MDHEN, CDR2 SYDVKM. The junction had 9 bases not matched to a gene; V was cut back by 5 bases and J by 10 bases. The CDR3 runs 14 residues. CDR3 sequence reads: CASSLRTGGGGAFF. The CDR3 nucleotides read TGTGCCAGCAGTCTTCGGACAGGGGGCGGCGGAGCTTTCTTT.

The chain combines TRBV30 with TRBJ2-7, with D unresolved. The CDR3 extends over 15 amino acids. CDR1 is GTSNPN and CDR2 is SVGIG in the germline V gene (reference sequence). Trimming left V 0 bases short and J 2 bases short, with 14 bases between. The DNA of the CDR3 is TGTGCCTGGAGTGTACACCCCCCCGGAGCCTACGAGCAGTACTTC. Amino acids: CAWSVHPPGAYEQYF.

The CDR3 coding sequence is TGTGCCAGTACCCCAGATTGGAACACTGAAGCTTTCTTT. Its translation is CASTPDWNTEAFF. The rearrangement uses TRBV19 and TRBJ1-1; D uncertain. The CDR3 runs to 13 residues. The germline CDR1 and CDR2 sequences are LNHDA and SQIVND (reference sequence). Trimming left V 7 bases short and J 1 base short, with 10 bases between.

The chain uses TRBV4-1 and TRBJ2-1, with a weak D call TRBD1 (5 bases). V dropped 6 bases and J dropped 4 bases, with 13 bases sitting between them. Germline CDR1 MGHRA, CDR2 YSYEKL. This CDR3 has 14 residues. The CDR3 region is CASSFQGLYNEQFF. The DNA for the CDR3 is TGCGCCAGCAGTTTTCAGGGTCTGTACAATGAGCAGTTCTTC.

The chain uses TRBV7-2 and TRBJ1-1; 9 nucleotides agree with TRBD1. Germline V gene lookup returns CDR1 SGHTA and CDR2 FQGNSA. The CDR3 is 16 residues long. The V and J ends lost 4 bases and 6 bases, in that order; junction bases with no gene match: 12. The CDR3 DNA reads as TGTGCCAGCAGCTATGCCGGGACAGGGCTTTCGTCTGAAGCTTTCTTT. It encodes CASSYAGTGLSSEAFF.

The CDR3 spells CSVAVRGSEYEQYF. The CDR3 DNA is TGCAGCGTTGCGGTCAGGGGTTCCGAGTACGAGCAGTACTTC. The chain employs TRBV29-1 and TRBJ2-7, with D perhaps TRBD1 (6 bases). The CDR3 totals 14 residues. The germline V gene has CDR1 SQVTM and CDR2 ANQGSEA. Trimming left V 4 bases short and J 4 bases short, with 17 bases between.

This clone was detected a few times. This chain joins TRBV19 and TRBJ1-2; 9 bases are a match to TRBD1. CDR1 is LNHDA, CDR2 SQIVND, per germline (reference sequence). The J segment lost 2 bases and the V segment lost 4 bases, leaving 5 bases of the junction unmatched. CDR3 length equals 15 residues. The CDR3 loop reads CASSTTGTGNYGYTF. Written as DNA, the CDR3 is TGTGCCAGTAGTACTACCGGGACAGGGAACTATGGCTACACCTTC.

About this clone: One end of the junction varies from germline; a read error may be responsible. The V gene is TRBV18, the J gene TRBJ1-5; 7 bases are a match to TRBD1. The germline CDR1 and CDR2 sequences are KGHSH and LQKENI. This CDR3 has 14 amino acids. CDR3 in amino acids: CASSPGQSSQPQNF. The CDR3 coding sequence is TGTGCCAGCTCACCGGGACAGTCCAGTCAGCCCCAGAATTTT.

The chain employs TRBV2 and TRBJ1-3; weak D call: TRBD1 (6 bases). This CDR3 is built from 15 residues. The V gene's germline CDR1 is SNHLY and CDR2 FYNNEI. The germline V and J ends were trimmed by 9 bases and 0 bases, with 15 bases remaining between them. CDR3 protein: CASLTGQSSGNTIYF. CDR3 bases: TGTGCCAGTCTGACAGGACAGAGCTCTGGAAACACCATATATTTT.

As to this clone: The junction departs from the called germline gene at one end, perhaps through a read error. This chain connects TRBV7-9 to TRBJ2-7; TRBD2 aligns across 7 bases. CDR3 size: 12 residues. CDR1 is SEHNR and CDR2 is FQNEAQ in the germline V gene (reference sequence). This CDR3 is CSSSPVGGGRYF. Written as DNA, the CDR3 is TGTTCCAGCAGCCCCGTGGGGGGGGGTCGTTACTTC. Full variable domain (outside the CDR3, taken from reference TRBV7-9 and TRBJ2-7): DTGVSQNPRHKITKRGQNVTFRCDPISEHNRLYWYRQTLGQGPEFLTYFQNEAQLEKSRLLSDRFSAERPKGSFSTLEIQRTEQGDSAMYLCSSSPVGGGRYFGPGTRLTVT.

This chain joins TRBV5-1 and TRBJ1-1, with 10 bases that match TRBD1. In germline, CDR1 is SGHRS, CDR2 YFSETQ. With 2 bases clipped from V and 5 bases from J, the junction kept 6 bases outside the gene matches. The CDR3 totals 15 residues. CDR3 nucleotide sequence: TGCGCCAGCAGCTTAGAAGGACAGGGGGTGACTGAAGCTTTCTTT. Residues: CASSLEGQGVTEAFF.

The chain recombines TRBV13 with TRBJ1-2; the match to TRBD1 covers 8 bases. Per germline, CDR1 PRHDT and CDR2 FYEKMQ (reference sequence). This CDR3 is built from 13 residues. V shed 7 bases, J shed 4 bases, and the junction held 5 bases outside the gene matches. The CDR3 region is CASTGGAGYGYTF. DNA for the CDR3: TGTGCCAGCACAGGGGGCGCAGGCTATGGCTACACCTTC.

Regarding this clone: This same CDR3 is encoded by further DNA sequences in the sample. This chain connects TRBV9 to TRBJ2-1, with 11 bases that match TRBD2. The CDR3 sequence is 14 residues long. Germline-derived CDR1 and CDR2 are SGDLS and YYNGEE. V lost 4 bases to trimming and J lost 4 bases; unmatched junction nucleotides: 1. CDR3 nucleotides: TGTGCCAGCAGCACTAGCGGGAGTTACAATGAGCAGTTCTTC. It encodes CASSTSGSYNEQFF.

This chain links TRBV15 with TRBJ2-3; 11 nucleotides match TRBD2. The CDR3 runs 17 residues. Germline-derived CDR1 and CDR2 are LNHNV and YYDKDF (reference sequence). V lost 0 bases to trimming and J lost 3 bases; unmatched junction nucleotides: 5. CDR3 nucleotides: TGTGCCACCAGCAGAGATCGGGCTAGCGGGAGGACAGATACGCAGTATTTT. Its translation is CATSRDRASGRTDTQYF.